This T cell receptor (beta chain) was captured by sequencing in a study of shared clonotypes between healthy human individuals. Notes on the study in general: A few donors had around 5.5% of their naive CD4 clonotypes in common.

On this clone itself: Its matching antigen is unknown. The sample contains more than one DNA sequence encoding this CDR3.

Trimming removed 2 bases from V and 1 base from J, with 8 bases in between. The CDR3 loop spans 14 amino acids. The germline gives CDR1 SGHTA, CDR2 FQGTGA. Assay execution proceeded at the deep level. Profiling relied on immunoSEQ multiplex PCR, and the TCRdb table lists in-frame clones only, not all of them. The repertoire consists of 2 million to 2.5 million clones, with 85% to 95% occurring once and the leading ten covering roughly 0.34%. This receptor was identified in a man younger than 35 in good health. Some clones in this sample may be carry-over from other donors' samples. The V gene is TRBV7-3, the J gene TRBJ2-5; TRBD2 is a possible D gene (6 bases). Sequencing was performed on naive CD4+ T cells from PBMCs. Sample subset: CD45RA+ positively selected. The CDR3 region has the DNA TGTGCCAGCAGCTTACTCGGGGGCCAAGAGACCCAGTACTTC. Its protein is CASSLLGGQETQYF. Full variable domain (rest looked up from reference TRBV7-3 and TRBJ2-5): GAGVSQTPSNKVTEKGKYVELRCDPISGHTALYWYRQSLGQGPEFLIYFQGTGAADDSGLPNDRFFAVRPEGSVSTLKIQRTERGDSAVYLCASSLLGGQETQYFGPGTRLLVL.